Here is one T cell receptor (beta chain) with its context. The antigen remains unidentified. Naivety among CD8 cells was defined by CD45RO negativity and positive CCR7 selection, thereby excluding terminally differentiated effector memory CD45RA+ cells. These data come from a study of shared clonotypes between healthy human individuals. Study conclusions and caveats: Sharing of clonotypes among donors was expected to vary with sequencing depth.

TCRdb keeps only in-frame clones here, not all; method: immunoSEQ multiplex PCR. The sample gives some 2 million clones, about 95% of which show up once; 1% to 1.5% is in the top ten. Per the germline V gene, CDR1 is MNHNS and CDR2 is SASEGT. The CDR3 is 15 residues long. The V end lost 10 bases, the J end lost 2 bases, and 17 bases lay between the germline ends. This clonotype originated in a man aged 18 to 29 in good health. The J gene is TRBJ2-2, the V gene TRBV6-1; D unclear. The specimen sequenced was naive CD8+ T cells sorted from blood. The DNA of the CDR3 is TGTGCCATTACCCGGCCGGAGCACAACACCGGGGAGCTGTTTTTT. The encoded protein is CAITRPEHNTGELFF.